What follows are 17 T cell receptor beta chains derived from one specimen sequenced in a study of T cell responses to AZD1222 COVID-19 vaccine. Method: immunoSEQ multiplex PCR; TCRdb's copy keeps in-frame clones and lacks some. The table shows around 160,000 clones, with 90% to 95% occurring only once. This material consisted of peripheral blood, taken on day 0 of AZD1222 vaccination. Receptors originate from an adult in good health.

The rearrangement joins TRBV6-1 to TRBJ2-3, with D perhaps TRBD1 (5 bases). CDR1 is MNHNS, CDR2 SASEGT, per germline. The CDR3 covers 16 residues. The V and J ends lost 2 bases and 2 bases respectively, with 14 bases between them. CDR3 in amino acids: CASSETKGIITDTQYF. CDR3 DNA sequence: TGTGCCAGCAGTGAAACCAAGGGGATAATCACAGATACGCAGTATTTT.

The rearrangement uses TRBV27 and TRBJ2-1; D perhaps matches TRBD2 (6 bases). The length of the CDR3 is 15 residues. Germline V gene sequence: CDR1 MNHEY, CDR2 SMNVEV (reference sequence). The V end was cut by 3 bases, the J end by 3 bases, with 12 bases between. The CDR3 is CASSLASVRYNEQFF. CDR3 sequence (DNA): TGTGCCAGCAGTTTGGCTAGCGTGCGCTACAATGAGCAGTTCTTC.

The chain has TRBV10-3 and TRBJ1-2; possible D gene TRBD1, 5 bases. The CDR3 runs to 15 residues. From germline, CDR1 is ENHRY and CDR2 SYGVKD. V lost 3 bases and J lost 0, with 11 bases in between. CDR3 sequence reads: CAISDQGTANYGYTF. DNA for the CDR3: TGTGCCATCAGTGATCAGGGAACAGCTAACTATGGCTACACCTTC.

The rearrangement links TRBV7-2 to TRBJ2-7; unclear D gene. V lost 1 base and J 3 bases, leaving 7 bases between the germline ends. This CDR3 is built from 13 residues. CDR1 is SGHTA, CDR2 FQGNSA, per germline. The CDR3 here is CASSLEWGYEQYF. The CDR3 nucleotides are TGTGCCAGCAGCTTAGAATGGGGCTACGAGCAGTACTTC.

V gene TRBV18 combines with J gene TRBJ1-5; D is unresolved. Trimming cost V 3 bases and J 7 bases, with 19 bases left between them. The length of the CDR3 is 16 residues. Germline V CDR1 and CDR2: KGHSH, LQKENI. CDR3 in DNA: TGTGCCAGCTCACCCCAACCGGGGAGCCCGATGCAGCCCCAGCATTTT. Its protein product is CASSPQPGSPMQPQHF.

The chain employs TRBV7-2 and TRBJ2-1; 9 nucleotides agree with TRBD2. The CDR3 totals 15 residues. V was clipped by 1 base and J by 7 bases; unmatched bases: 5. The germline gives CDR1 SGHTA, CDR2 FQGNSA. This chain's CDR3 is CASSLGLAGRNEQFF. For the CDR3, the DNA is TGTGCCAGCAGCTTAGGGCTAGCGGGAAGGAATGAGCAGTTCTTC.

The rearrangement uses TRBV28 and TRBJ1-4, with 8 bases aligning to TRBD1. V dropped 4 bases and J dropped 11; count of bases not matched to a gene: 12. Germline V gene lookup returns CDR1 MDHEN and CDR2 SYDVKM. This CDR3 has 15 amino acids. The CDR3 sequence is CASSSQTGATSKLFF. The CDR3 DNA is TGTGCCAGCAGTTCCCAGACAGGGGCGACCTCGAAACTGTTTTTT.

The rearrangement joins TRBV19 to TRBJ1-4; D gene ambiguous. Germline-derived CDR1 and CDR2 are LNHDA and SQIVND (reference sequence). The CDR3 is 17 residues long. V was clipped by 5 bases and J by 5 bases, with 21 bases between them. The CDR3, as DNA: TGTGCCAGTAGTTCATGGTGGGCCGGGAAACCGAATGAAAAACTGTTTTTT. Translating gives CASSSWWAGKPNEKLFF. Using reference TRBV19 and TRBJ1-4 for the parts outside the CDR3, the full variable domain is DGGITQSPKYLFRKEGQNVTLSCEQNLNHDAMYWYRQDPGQGLRLIYYSQIVNDFQKGDIAEGYSVSREKKESFPLTVTSAQKNPTAFYLCASSSWWAGKPNEKLFFGSGTQLSVL.

The CDR3 coding sequence is TGTGCCAGCAGCGCCCCGGGGACAGATACGCAGTATTTT. It encodes CASSAPGTDTQYF. The chain joins TRBV6-4 to TRBJ2-3, with D perhaps TRBD2 (5 bases). Trimming removed 6 bases from V and 3 bases from J, with 10 bases in between. The CDR3 spans 13 residues. Germline values: CDR1 MRHNA, CDR2 SNTAGT.

The chain couples TRBV6-5 to TRBJ2-2; TRBD2 matches at 12 bases. The length of the CDR3 is 15 residues. Germline V gene data show CDR1 as MNHEY and CDR2 as SVGAGI. V gave up 5 bases and J gave up 4 bases; unmatched junction bases: 2. DNA for the CDR3: TGTGCCAGCAGTCTGGGACTAGCGGGCACCGGGGAGCTGTTTTTT. It yields the protein CASSLGLAGTGELFF.

The CDR3 DNA reads TGTGCCAGCAGCTCGGGACCGACGGTAGATGGCTACACCTTC. Its translation is CASSSGPTVDGYTF. The chain is built from TRBV7-2 and TRBJ1-2, with a tentative D call TRBD1 (5 bases). Trimming shortened V by 4 bases and J by 6 bases, and 15 bases separated the two germline ends. The CDR3 loop spans 14 amino acids. Germline V gene data show CDR1 as SGHTA and CDR2 as FQGNSA. Full variable domain (missing parts from reference TRBV7-2 and TRBJ1-2): GAGVSQSPSNKVTEKGKDVELRCDPISGHTALYWYRQSLGQGLEFLIYFQGNSAPDKSGLPSDRFSAERTGGSVSTLTIQRTQQEDSAVYLCASSSGPTVDGYTFGSGTRLTVV.

This clone was seen just once. The V gene is TRBV3-1 (or the pseudogene TRBV3-2), the J gene TRBJ1-4, with TRBD1 matching over 8 bases. V trimming: 4 bases; J trimming: 7 bases; junction bases outside the gene matches: 5. This CDR3 contains 14 residues. Germline V gene lookup returns CDR1 LGHDT and CDR2 YNNKEL (reference sequence). CDR3 sequence reads: CASSPGQGSEKLFF. CDR3 nucleotide sequence: TGTGCCAGCAGCCCAGGACAGGGAAGTGAAAAACTGTTTTTT.

The rearrangement links TRBV3-1 (or the pseudogene TRBV3-2) to TRBJ1-1; D gene unclear. Germline V gene sequence: CDR1 LGHDT, CDR2 YNNKEL (reference sequence). The V gene lost 2 bases and the J gene lost 2 bases, with 0 bases spanning the gap. This CDR3 comprises 11 residues. The CDR3 sequence is CASSQNTEAFF. As DNA, the CDR3 is TGTGCCAGCAGCCAAAACACTGAAGCTTTCTTT.

The chain employs TRBV5-1 and TRBJ1-1; TRBD1 is a possible D gene (5 bases). V dropped 2 bases and J dropped 4 bases, with 18 bases sitting between them. This CDR3 region has 16 residues. From germline, CDR1 is SGHRS and CDR2 YFSETQ. The CDR3 sequence is CASSLSSGAGTTEAFF. In DNA form, the CDR3 reads TGCGCCAGCAGCTTAAGTTCTGGTGCAGGGACCACTGAAGCTTTCTTT.

CDR3 region: CASALGLDYGYTF. The CDR3 nucleotides read TGTGCTAGTGCTCTGGGCCTGGACTATGGCTACACCTTC. The gene calls are TRBV12-5 and TRBJ1-2, with D uncertain. Deletions cut 7 bases from V and 3 bases from J, with 12 bases between. CDR3 length: 13 residues. From germline, CDR1 is LGHNT and CDR2 FRNRAP. Based on the CDR3 plus reference TRBV12-5 and TRBJ1-2, the full variable domain is DARVTQTPRHKVTEMGQEVTMRCQPILGHNTVFWYRQTMMQGLELLAYFRNRAPLDDSGMPKDRFSAEMPDATLATLKIQPSEPRDSAVYFCASALGLDYGYTFGSGTRLTVV.

This chain joins TRBV6-5 and TRBJ1-1, with no clear D. This CDR3 is built from 14 residues. Trimming shortened V by 5 bases and J by 1 base, and 11 bases separated the two germline ends. Germline assignment: CDR1 MNHEY and CDR2 SVGAGI. The CDR3 sequence is CASSSTYRNTEAFF. For the CDR3, the DNA is TGTGCCAGCAGTAGCACCTACAGGAACACTGAAGCTTTCTTT.

The V call is TRBV7-9, the J call TRBJ1-1; 8 positions match TRBD1. CDR1 and CDR2 (germline): SEHNR, FQNEAQ (reference sequence). The ends lost 10 bases at V and 5 bases at J; junction bases unmatched: 12. The CDR3 runs to 14 residues. The DNA of the CDR3 is TGTGCCACCGTCGACAGGACAGGGAGAACTGAAGCTTTCTTT. This codes for CATVDRTGRTEAFF.